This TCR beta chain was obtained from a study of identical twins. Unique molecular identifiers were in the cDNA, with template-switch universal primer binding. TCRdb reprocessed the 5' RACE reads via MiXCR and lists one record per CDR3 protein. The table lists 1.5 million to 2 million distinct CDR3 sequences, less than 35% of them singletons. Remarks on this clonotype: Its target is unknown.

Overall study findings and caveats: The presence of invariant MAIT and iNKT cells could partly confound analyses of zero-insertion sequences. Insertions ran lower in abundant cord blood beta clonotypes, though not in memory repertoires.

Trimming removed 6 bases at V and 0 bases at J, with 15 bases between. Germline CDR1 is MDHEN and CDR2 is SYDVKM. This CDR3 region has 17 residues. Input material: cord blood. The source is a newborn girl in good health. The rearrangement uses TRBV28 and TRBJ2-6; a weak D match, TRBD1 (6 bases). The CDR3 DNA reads TGTGCCAGCAGACGAGGGGCAGGGGTCTCTGGGGCCAACGTCCTGACTTTC. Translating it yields CASRRGAGVSGANVLTF. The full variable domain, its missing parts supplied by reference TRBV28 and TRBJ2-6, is DVKVTQSSRYLVKRTGEKVFLECVQDMDHENMFWYRQDPGLGLRLIYFSYDVKMKEKGDIPEGYSVSREKKERFSLILESASTNQTSMYLCASRRGAGVSGANVLTFGAGSRLTVL.